Included here is one TCR beta chain sequence, with context. Germline loops: CDR1 SGHNT, CDR2 YENEEA. V lost 10 bases, J lost 0 bases, and 16 bases lay in between. The CDR3 spans 15 residues. The data were obtained in a study of Ad26.COV2.S vaccination and SARS-CoV-2 variants. Turning to the study itself: Donor participated within the Ad26.COV2.S arm of the COV1001 trial. Once or twice, 56 days apart, Ad26.COV2.S was delivered intramuscularly.

Profiled with immunoSEQ multiplex PCR; TCRdb holds only in-frame clones, not every one. The table has 320,000 or so clones, 90% seen once. Treatment meaning: some 20 received Ad26.COV2.S at low or high dose, single or two shots; 5 received placebo; per-sample allocation not given. Specimen acquisition occurred on day 63 following the initial vaccine or placebo injection. The chain combines TRBV11-3 with TRBJ2-1; D unresolved. Source: peripheral blood, taken in a trial of Ad26.COV2.S vaccine versus placebo. The receptor was derived from a person between 18 and 65 years old who received the Ad26.COV2.S COVID-19 vaccine or a placebo. As DNA, the CDR3 is TGTGCCACCACATCGGCGGAGAACTCCTACAATGAGCAGTTCTTC. As protein: CATTSAENSYNEQFF.